The rows below give T cell receptor beta chains drawn from one sample of a study of cytomegalovirus exposure and HLA in healthy donors. Data came from immunoSEQ multiplex PCR; TCRdb stores just in-frame clones and leaves some out. This table holds roughly 120,000 clones, 70% found once. The sequenced sample was PBMCs. The receptor source for this set is a man aged 25 to 40 in good health and CMV-seropositive. Both conserved end residues are part of each CDR3. D genes are given only for firm matches. The size field is filled for only some rows; it gives once, few, many or a size class.

v_call,clone_size,d_call,j_call,cdr3_aa,cdr3_nt
TRBV4-3,-,-,TRBJ1-2,CASSQVGEGPGGYTF,TGCGCCAGCAGCCAAGTTGGGGAGGGGCCTGGGGGCTACACCTTC
TRBV9,-,-,TRBJ2-3,CASSVGLAVSTDTQYF,TGTGCCAGCAGCGTAGGGTTAGCGGTTAGCACAGATACGCAGTATTTT
TRBV19,-,-,TRBJ2-7,CASSSGRGVYEQYF,TGTGCCAGTAGTTCGGGCAGGGGAGTCTACGAGCAGTACTTC
TRBV2,once,-,TRBJ1-5,CASRKEVGDQPQHF,TGTGCCAGCAGGAAGGAAGTAGGAGATCAGCCCCAGCATTTT
TRBV18,few,-,TRBJ2-5,CASSPEETQYF,TGTGCCAGCTCCCCCGAAGAGACCCAGTACTTC
TRBV5-1,-,TRBD1,TRBJ2-7,CASLEDRGTQWEQYF,TGCGCCAGCCTCGAGGACAGGGGAACCCAATGGGAGCAGTACTTC
TRBV9,few,-,TRBJ2-5,CASSVGTVPKETQYF,TGTGCCAGCAGCGTAGGAACTGTACCGAAAGAGACCCAGTACTTC
TRBV10-3,-,TRBD2,TRBJ2-3,CAISGYSGRGGTDTQYF,TGTGCCATCAGTGGCTATAGCGGGAGAGGGGGGACAGATACGCAGTATTTT
TRBV30,-,TRBD2,TRBJ2-3,CAWNSGTSKLTDTQYF,TGTGCCTGGAATTCCGGGACTAGCAAACTCACAGATACGCAGTATTTT
TRBV5-1,-,-,TRBJ1-1,CASSLYGGEGNEAFF,TGCGCCAGCAGCTTGTATGGAGGGGAAGGTAATGAAGCTTTCTTT
TRBV19,-,TRBD1,TRBJ1-1,CASSALSGGGTEAFF,TGTGCCAGTAGTGCTCTCTCAGGGGGAGGAACTGAAGCTTTCTTT
TRBV4-3,-,-,TRBJ2-1,CASSQDGGFLYNEQFF,TGCGCCAGCAGCCAAGACGGGGGATTCCTCTACAATGAGCAGTTCTTC
TRBV11-1,-,-,TRBJ1-1,CASSLGAGNTEAFF,TGTGCCAGCAGCTTAGGGGCAGGGAACACTGAAGCTTTCTTT
TRBV18,-,-,TRBJ1-1,CASSFKEGTTEAFF,TGTGCCAGCTCCTTTAAGGAGGGTACCACTGAAGCTTTCTTT
TRBV5-1,-,-,TRBJ1-3,CASSLTIPTGNWGNTIYF,TGCGCCAGCAGCTTGACTATACCTACAGGGAACTGGGGGAACACCATATATTTT
TRBV5-1,-,TRBD2,TRBJ2-5,CASSSEASGARETQYF,TGCGCCAGCAGCTCGGAGGCTAGCGGGGCGCGGGAGACCCAGTACTTC
TRBV7-9,-,-,TRBJ1-5,CASSSQGSNQPQHF,TGTGCCAGCAGCTCGCAGGGTAGCAATCAGCCCCAGCATTTT
TRBV7-2,few,TRBD1,TRBJ1-2,CASSSRDRRATF,TGTGCCAGCAGCTCCCGGGACAGGAGGGCCACCTTC
TRBV5-1,-,-,TRBJ2-3,CASSPLSFDTQYF,TGCGCCAGCAGCCCTCTTAGTTTCGATACGCAGTATTTT
TRBV4-1,-,TRBD2,TRBJ2-2,CASTTSGRADTGELFF,TGCGCCAGCACGACTAGCGGGAGGGCCGACACCGGGGAGCTGTTTTTT
TRBV6-1,-,-,TRBJ1-5,CASSMGGSNQPQHF,TGTGCCAGCTCTATGGGGGGATCCAATCAGCCCCAGCATTTT
TRBV29-1,-,TRBD1,TRBJ2-1,CSVEVWDRGSYNEQFF,TGCAGCGTTGAAGTGTGGGACAGGGGATCCTACAATGAGCAGTTCTTC
TRBV18,-,-,TRBJ1-6,CASSSGVGSYNSPLHF,TGTGCCAGCTCATCAGGGGTTGGCTCCTATAATTCACCCCTCCACTTT
TRBV4-1,few,-,TRBJ1-1,CASSLLTGNTEAFF,TGCGCCAGCAGCCTATTGACAGGGAACACTGAAGCTTTCTTT
TRBV4-1,few,TRBD1,TRBJ2-6,CASNARATPGTGTSGANVLTF,TGCGCCAGCAATGCACGAGCAACCCCCGGGACAGGGACCTCTGGGGCCAACGTCCTGACTTTC
TRBV30,-,-,TRBJ1-1,CAWSRRGDTEAFF,TGTGCCTGGAGTCGACGGGGGGACACTGAAGCTTTCTTT
TRBV9,once,TRBD2,TRBJ2-5,CASSVGGRALETQYF,TGTGCCAGCAGCGTAGGCGGGAGAGCTCTAGAGACCCAGTACTTC